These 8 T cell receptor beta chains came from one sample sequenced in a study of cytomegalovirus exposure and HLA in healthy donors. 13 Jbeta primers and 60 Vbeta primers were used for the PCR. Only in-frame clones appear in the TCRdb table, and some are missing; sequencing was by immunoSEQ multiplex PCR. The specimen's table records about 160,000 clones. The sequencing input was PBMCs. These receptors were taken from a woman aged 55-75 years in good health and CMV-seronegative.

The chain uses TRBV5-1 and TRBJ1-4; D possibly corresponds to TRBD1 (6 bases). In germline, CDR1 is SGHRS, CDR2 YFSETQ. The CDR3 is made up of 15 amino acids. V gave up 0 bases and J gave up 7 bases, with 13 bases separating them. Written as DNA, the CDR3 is TGCGCCAGCAGCTTGGCCGGGGGGGGCGGTGAAAAACTGTTTTTT. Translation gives CASSLAGGGGEKLFF.

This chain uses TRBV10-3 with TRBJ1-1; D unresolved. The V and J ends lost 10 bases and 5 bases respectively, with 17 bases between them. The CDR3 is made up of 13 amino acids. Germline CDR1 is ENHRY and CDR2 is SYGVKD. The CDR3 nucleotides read TGTGCCAGCCATATAGGGAGTCGAACTGAAGCTTTCTTT. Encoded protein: CASHIGSRTEAFF.

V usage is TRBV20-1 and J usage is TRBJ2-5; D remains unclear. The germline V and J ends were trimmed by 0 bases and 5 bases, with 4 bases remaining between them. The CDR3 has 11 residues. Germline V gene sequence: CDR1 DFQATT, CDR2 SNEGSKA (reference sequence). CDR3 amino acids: CSARDSETQYF. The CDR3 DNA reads TGCAGTGCTAGAGATAGCGAGACCCAGTACTTC.

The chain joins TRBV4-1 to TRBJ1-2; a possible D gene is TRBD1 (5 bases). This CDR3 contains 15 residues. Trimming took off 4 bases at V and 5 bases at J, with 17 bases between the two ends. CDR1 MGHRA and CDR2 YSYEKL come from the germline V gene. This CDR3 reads CASSLEEGSPYGYTF. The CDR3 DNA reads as TGCGCCAGCAGCCTCGAGGAGGGGAGTCCTTATGGCTACACCTTC.

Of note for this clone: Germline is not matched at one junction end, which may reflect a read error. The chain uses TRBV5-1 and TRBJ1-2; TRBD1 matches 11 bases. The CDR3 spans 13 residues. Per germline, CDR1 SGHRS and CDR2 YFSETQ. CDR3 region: CASSSDRGPREAF. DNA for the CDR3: TGCGCCAGCAGTTCGGACAGGGGGCCCCGGGAAGCCTTC.

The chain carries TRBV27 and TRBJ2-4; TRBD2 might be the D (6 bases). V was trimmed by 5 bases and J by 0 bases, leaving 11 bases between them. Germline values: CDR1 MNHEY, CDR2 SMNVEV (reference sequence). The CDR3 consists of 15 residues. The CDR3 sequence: CASSNLGLAKNIQYF. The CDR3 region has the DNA TGTGCCAGCAGTAACTTGGGACTAGCCAAAAACATTCAGTACTTC.

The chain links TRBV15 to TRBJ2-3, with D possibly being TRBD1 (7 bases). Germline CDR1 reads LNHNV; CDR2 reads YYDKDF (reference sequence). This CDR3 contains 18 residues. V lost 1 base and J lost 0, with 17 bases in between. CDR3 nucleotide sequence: TGTGCCACCAGCAGAGGTGGCGGGACAGCCACTAGCACAGATACGCAGTATTTT. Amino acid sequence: CATSRGGGTATSTDTQYF.

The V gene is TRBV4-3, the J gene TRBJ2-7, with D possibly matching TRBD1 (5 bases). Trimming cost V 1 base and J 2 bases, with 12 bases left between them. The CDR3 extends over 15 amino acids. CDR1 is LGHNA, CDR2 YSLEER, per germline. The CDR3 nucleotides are TGCGCCAGCAGCCAAGCCGCGACAGCGACCTACGAGCAGTACTTC. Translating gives CASSQAATATYEQYF.